This T cell receptor beta chain was captured in a study of cytomegalovirus exposure and HLA in healthy donors. Study results and caveats: The study recorded 150 to 200 TCR beta chains that were cytomegalovirus-associated.

The CDR3 has 14 residues. Germline lookup yields CDR1 LNHDA and CDR2 SQIVND (reference sequence). The V end was cut by 3 bases, the J end by 2 bases, with 11 bases between. Both 60 Vbeta primers and 13 Jbeta primers went into the PCR. Data came from immunoSEQ multiplex PCR; TCRdb stores just in-frame clones and leaves some out. The data contain around 170,000 clones, 77% of them singletons. As concerns this clone: Antigen unknown.

This sequence was found in a man younger than 35 in good health and CMV-seronegative. The chain combines TRBV19 with TRBJ2-7, with a tentative D call TRBD2 (5 bases). The specimen sequenced was PBMCs. The CDR3 DNA reads as TGTGCCAGTAGTATGAGGGCACTAACCTACGAGCAGTACTTC. This gives the protein CASSMRALTYEQYF.